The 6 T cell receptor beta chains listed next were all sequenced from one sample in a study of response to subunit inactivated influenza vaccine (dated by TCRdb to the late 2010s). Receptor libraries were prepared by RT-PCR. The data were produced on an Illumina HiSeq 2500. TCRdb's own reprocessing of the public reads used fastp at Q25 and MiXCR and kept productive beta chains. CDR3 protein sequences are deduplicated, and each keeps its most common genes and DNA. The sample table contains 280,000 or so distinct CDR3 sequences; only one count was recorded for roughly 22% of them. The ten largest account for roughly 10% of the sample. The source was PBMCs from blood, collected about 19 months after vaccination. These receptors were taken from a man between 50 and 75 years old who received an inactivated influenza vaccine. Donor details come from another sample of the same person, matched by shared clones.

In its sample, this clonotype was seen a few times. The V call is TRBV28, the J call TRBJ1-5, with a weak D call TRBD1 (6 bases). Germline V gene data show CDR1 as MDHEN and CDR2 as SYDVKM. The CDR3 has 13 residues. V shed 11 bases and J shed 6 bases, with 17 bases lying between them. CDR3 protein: CAGNRGAGQPQHF. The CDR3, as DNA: TGTGCCGGAAACCGGGGGGCAGGTCAGCCCCAGCATTTT.

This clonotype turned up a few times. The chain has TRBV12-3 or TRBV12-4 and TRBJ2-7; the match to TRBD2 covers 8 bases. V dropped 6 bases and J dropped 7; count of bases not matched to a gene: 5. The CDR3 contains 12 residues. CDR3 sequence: CASRLAAWEQYF. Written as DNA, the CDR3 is TGTGCCAGCAGACTAGCGGCTTGGGAGCAGTACTTC.

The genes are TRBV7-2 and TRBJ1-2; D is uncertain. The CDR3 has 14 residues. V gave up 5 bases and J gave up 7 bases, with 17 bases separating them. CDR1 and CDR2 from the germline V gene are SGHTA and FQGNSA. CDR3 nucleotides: TGTGCCAGCAGCCCACCGAGGAGGGTTGGTGGCTACACCTTC. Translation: CASSPPRRVGGYTF.

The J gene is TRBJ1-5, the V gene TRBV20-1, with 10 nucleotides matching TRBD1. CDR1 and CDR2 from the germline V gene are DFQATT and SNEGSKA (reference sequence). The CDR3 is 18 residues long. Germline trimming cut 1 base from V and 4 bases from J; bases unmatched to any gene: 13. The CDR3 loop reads CSARGTRTGGLTNQPQHF. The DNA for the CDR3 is TGCAGTGCTAGAGGAACCCGGACAGGGGGTCTAACAAATCAGCCCCAGCATTTT.

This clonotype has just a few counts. The CDR3 DNA reads as TGTGCCAGCAGCGTAGAGGGGGCTGGGGCCAACGTCCTGACTTTC. The encoded protein is CASSVEGAGANVLTF. J is TRBJ2-6 and V is TRBV9; TRBD1 might be the D (6 bases). The germline V gene has CDR1 SGDLS and CDR2 YYNGEE. The CDR3 has 15 residues. Deletions cut 0 bases from V and 2 bases from J, with 6 bases between.

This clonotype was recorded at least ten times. The CDR3 bases are TGTGCCTGGAGTTCCCGGGACGGAACCTACGAGCAGTACTTC. It translates to CAWSSRDGTYEQYF. The J gene is TRBJ2-7, the V gene TRBV30; either TRBD1 or TRBD2 may supply D (5 bases each). Deletions cut 2 bases from V and 2 bases from J, with 13 bases between. This CDR3 spans 14 amino acids. Germline CDR1 reads GTSNPN; CDR2 reads SVGIG (reference sequence). The full variable domain, with the rest looked up from reference TRBV30 and TRBJ2-7, is SQTIHQWPATLVQPVGSPLSLECTVEGTSNPNLYWYRQAAGRGLQLLFYSVGIGQISSEVPQNLSASRPQDRQFILSSKKLLLSDSGFYLCAWSSRDGTYEQYFGPGTRLTVT.